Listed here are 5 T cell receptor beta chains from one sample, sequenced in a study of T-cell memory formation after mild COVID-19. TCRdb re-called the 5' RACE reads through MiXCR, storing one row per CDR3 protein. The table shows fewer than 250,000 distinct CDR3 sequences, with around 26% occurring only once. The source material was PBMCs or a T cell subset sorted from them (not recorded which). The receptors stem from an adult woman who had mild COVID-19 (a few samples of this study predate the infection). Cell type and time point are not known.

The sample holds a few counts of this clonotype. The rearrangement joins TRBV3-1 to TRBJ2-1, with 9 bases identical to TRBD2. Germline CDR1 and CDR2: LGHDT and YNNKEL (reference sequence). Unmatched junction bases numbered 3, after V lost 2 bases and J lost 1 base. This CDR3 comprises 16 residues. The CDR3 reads CASSQSSGESYNEQFF. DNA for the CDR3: TGTGCCAGCAGCCAATCTAGCGGGGAATCCTACAATGAGCAGTTCTTC.

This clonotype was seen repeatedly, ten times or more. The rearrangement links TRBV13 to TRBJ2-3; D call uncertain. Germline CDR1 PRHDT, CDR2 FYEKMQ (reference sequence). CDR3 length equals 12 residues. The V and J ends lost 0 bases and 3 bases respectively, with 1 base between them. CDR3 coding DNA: TGTGCCAGCAGCTTAGGGACAGATACGCAGTATTTT. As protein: CASSLGTDTQYF.

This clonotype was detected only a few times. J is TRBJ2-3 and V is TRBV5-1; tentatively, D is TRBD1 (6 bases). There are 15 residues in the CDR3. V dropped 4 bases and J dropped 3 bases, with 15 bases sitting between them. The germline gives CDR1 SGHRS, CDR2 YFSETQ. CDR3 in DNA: TGCGCCAGCAGCATCAAAGCGACAGGAACAGATACGCAGTATTTT. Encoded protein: CASSIKATGTDTQYF.

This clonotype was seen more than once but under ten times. CDR3 DNA sequence: TGTGCCAGCAGAACACACTTGAGCTCCTACAATGAGCAGTTCTTC. Its translation is CASRTHLSSYNEQFF. This chain connects TRBV7-9 to TRBJ2-1; D remains ambiguous. This CDR3 has 15 amino acids. Trimming pared 6 bases from V and 0 bases from J, leaving 12 bases between. The V gene's germline CDR1 is SEHNR and CDR2 FQNEAQ (reference sequence).

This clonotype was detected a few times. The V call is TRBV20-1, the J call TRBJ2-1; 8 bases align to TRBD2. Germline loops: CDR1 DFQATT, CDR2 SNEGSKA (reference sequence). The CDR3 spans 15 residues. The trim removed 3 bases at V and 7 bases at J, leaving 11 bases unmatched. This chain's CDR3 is CSASGGTSGMNEQFF. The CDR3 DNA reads TGCAGTGCTAGCGGCGGAACTAGCGGCATGAATGAGCAGTTCTTC.